Presented here are 18 T cell receptor beta chains from one specimen sequenced in a study of T cell responses to AZD1222 COVID-19 vaccine. The repertoire was sequenced with immunoSEQ multiplex PCR; TCRdb's copy has only in-frame clones and lacks some. The sample lists about 98,000 clones; about 86% were seen once. The specimen comprised peripheral blood, sampled on day 0 of AZD1222 vaccination. Receptors originate from an adult in good health.

The chain combines TRBV7-2 with TRBJ1-2; tentatively, D is TRBD1 (6 bases). Germline V lookup: CDR1 SGHTA, CDR2 FQGNSA. V was pared by 8 bases and J by 2 bases, with 12 bases between. The CDR3 has 13 amino acids. The CDR3 protein is CASGYRENYGYTF. CDR3 coding DNA: TGTGCCAGCGGATACAGGGAGAACTATGGCTACACCTTC. The variable domain in full, with the rest retrieved from reference TRBV7-2 and TRBJ1-2, is GAGVSQSPSNKVTEKGKDVELRCDPISGHTALYWYRQSLGQGLEFLIYFQGNSAPDKSGLPSDRFSAERTGGSVSTLTIQRTQQEDSAVYLCASGYRENYGYTFGSGTRLTVV.

The gene calls are TRBV7-2 and TRBJ2-7; TRBD1 matches at 8 bases. From germline, CDR1 is SGHTA and CDR2 FQGNSA. The CDR3 is made up of 15 amino acids. The V and J ends lost 4 bases and 0 bases, in that order; junction bases with no gene match: 5. Written as DNA, the CDR3 is TGTGCCAGCAGCTCAGGGGGCTCGAGCTCCTACGAGCAGTACTTC. As protein: CASSSGGSSSYEQYF.

The V call is TRBV6-5, the J call TRBJ1-6; TRBD1 matches 8 bases. The length of the CDR3 is 13 residues. V shed 6 bases and J 10 bases; nucleotides not matched to a gene: 5. The V gene's germline CDR1 is MNHEY and CDR2 SVGAGI. The CDR3 loop is CASSNRGSSPLHF. In nucleotides, the CDR3 is TGTGCCAGCAGCAACAGGGGGAGCTCACCCCTCCACTTT.

The rearrangement joins TRBV2 to TRBJ2-3, with TRBD1 matching 7 bases. In germline, CDR1 is SNHLY, CDR2 FYNNEI. The CDR3 length is 12 residues. Germline trimming cut 7 bases from V and 4 bases from J; bases unmatched to any gene: 2. This CDR3 reads CASNQGADTQYF. CDR3 sequence (DNA): TGTGCCAGCAATCAGGGGGCAGATACGCAGTATTTT.

CDR3 protein: CASSYPGAANTGELFF. Written as DNA, the CDR3 is TGTGCCAGCAGTTACCCGGGCGCCGCGAACACCGGGGAGCTGTTTTTT. V usage is TRBV28 and J usage is TRBJ2-2, with D unclear. Germline V gene lookup returns CDR1 MDHEN and CDR2 SYDVKM. The V gene lost 4 bases and the J gene lost 0 bases, with 12 bases spanning the gap. The CDR3 loop spans 16 amino acids.

The J gene is TRBJ2-1, the V gene TRBV27, with unresolved D. V was cut by 4 bases and J by 8 bases, with 6 bases left in between. This CDR3 spans 11 amino acids. Germline V gives CDR1 MNHEY, CDR2 SMNVEV (reference sequence). The CDR3 DNA is TGTGCCAGCAGTTCGGCGGATGAGCAGTTCTTC. Translating gives CASSSADEQFF.

V gene TRBV30 combines with J gene TRBJ1-1; D uncertain. Trimming removed 0 bases from V and 1 base from J, with 9 bases in between. Looked up from germline, CDR1 is GTSNPN and CDR2 is SVGIG (reference sequence). This CDR3 region has 14 residues. The CDR3 coding sequence is TGTGCCTGGAGTGTGCGCCATCGGAACACTGAAGCTTTCTTT. Residues: CAWSVRHRNTEAFF.

The gene calls are TRBV7-2 and TRBJ1-2; D uncertain. The V gene's germline CDR1 is SGHTA and CDR2 FQGNSA. This CDR3 has 14 residues. V was shortened by 5 bases and J by 4 bases, with 14 bases between the two germline ends. The DNA of the CDR3 is TGTGCCAGCAGCACCCAGACACGGGGCTATGGCTACACCTTC. Protein product: CASSTQTRGYGYTF.

DNA of the CDR3: TGTGCCAGCATCAAACAGGGGATGAACACTGAAGCTTTCTTT. It yields the protein CASIKQGMNTEAFF. The V gene is TRBV27, the J gene TRBJ1-1; TRBD1 agrees at 7 bases. The CDR3 is 14 amino acids. V shed 7 bases and J 0 bases; nucleotides not matched to a gene: 5. CDR1 is MNHEY and CDR2 is SMNVEV in the germline V gene (reference sequence).

This clone has only a few counts. V gene TRBV2 combines with J gene TRBJ1-4; no firm D call. CDR1 is SNHLY and CDR2 is FYNNEI in the germline V gene. V was shortened by 0 bases and J by 3 bases, with 5 bases between the two germline ends. This CDR3 contains 14 residues. As DNA, the CDR3 is TGTGCCAGCAGTGAAGCTTGGTCTAATGAAAAACTGTTTTTT. Translating it yields CASSEAWSNEKLFF.

The CDR3 bases are TGTGCCAGCAGCTTAGCCGGGACAGGGCTTGGCTACACCTTC. It yields the protein CASSLAGTGLGYTF. V and J are TRBV7-2 and TRBJ1-2; 9 bases are a match to TRBD1. The CDR3 is 14 amino acids. Germline CDR1 is SGHTA and CDR2 is FQGNSA. Trimming at V came to 0 bases and at J to 7 bases, leaving 3 bases not matched to a gene.

As DNA, the CDR3 is TGTGCCAGCAGCCAGGCACGAGAGACCCAGTACTTC. Translating gives CASSQARETQYF. V usage is TRBV7-8 and J usage is TRBJ2-5; D remains unclear. The CDR3 contains 12 residues. From germline, CDR1 is SGHVS and CDR2 FQNEAQ. Between the trimmed V and J ends, which lost 5 bases and 4 bases, there was a span of 8 bases.

V is TRBV7-9 and J is TRBJ2-5; 7 positions match TRBD1. V was clipped by 4 bases and J by 4 bases; unmatched bases: 6. CDR1 SEHNR and CDR2 FQNEAQ come from the germline V gene (reference sequence). The CDR3 contains 14 residues. For the CDR3, the DNA is TGTGCCAGCAGCTCAGAGACAGGGATAGAGACCCAGTACTTC. This encodes CASSSETGIETQYF.

The rearrangement uses TRBV6-2 or TRBV6-3 and TRBJ1-3, with no clear D. CDR3 size: 13 residues. Germline V gives CDR1 MNHEY, CDR2 SVGEGT. With 5 bases removed from V and 6 bases from J, the gap between germline ends came to 11 bases. In nucleotides, the CDR3 is TGTGCCAGCAGTACCGGGCCAGCAAACACCATATATTTT. Translated: CASSTGPANTIYF.

The chain carries TRBV25-1 and TRBJ1-2; D remains unclear. Germline V gene lookup returns CDR1 MGHDK and CDR2 SYGVNS. Between the trimmed V and J ends, which lost 4 bases and 4 bases, there was a span of 7 bases. The CDR3 length is 12 residues. The CDR3 DNA reads TGTGCCAGCAGTGTGGGGTCCTATGGCTACACCTTC. Encoded protein: CASSVGSYGYTF.

The chain recombines TRBV4-2 with TRBJ2-1, with D tentatively TRBD2 (6 bases). Germline assignment: CDR1 LGHNA and CDR2 YNFKEQ. V lost 0 bases and J lost 6, with 15 bases in between. The CDR3 contains 16 residues. CDR3 residues: CASSQDISGGVNEQFF. Here the CDR3 DNA reads TGTGCCAGCAGCCAAGACATTAGCGGAGGGGTCAATGAGCAGTTCTTC.

The chain links TRBV19 to TRBJ1-1, with D possibly being TRBD1 (5 bases). CDR1 LNHDA and CDR2 SQIVND come from the germline V gene (reference sequence). The CDR3 has 14 residues. Trimming took off 4 bases at V and 0 bases at J, with 9 bases between the two ends. DNA of the CDR3: TGTGCCAGTAGTAGGGACGGCTTGAACACTGAAGCTTTCTTT. Translated: CASSRDGLNTEAFF.

DNA of the CDR3: TGTGCCAGCAGTTACGTCTCCCCGGGGTCAGATACGCAGTATTTT. Its protein product is CASSYVSPGSDTQYF. The chain joins TRBV6-5 to TRBJ2-3; a weak D match, TRBD2 (5 bases). The CDR3 sequence is 15 residues long. Germline V gene lookup returns CDR1 MNHEY and CDR2 SVGAGI. Trimming pared 2 bases from V and 4 bases from J, leaving 13 bases between.